This T cell receptor (beta chain) appears in the sequencing data of a study of read filtering for tumor transcriptome and immune sequencing. This clonotype was counted only a few times. The library was built from roughly 400 ng RNA with molecular barcoded adaptors for alpha/delta and beta/gamma chains. TCRdb processed the reads anew with MiXCR; each CDR3 protein has one entry. The profile shows fewer than 50,000 distinct CDR3 sequences, around an eighth of them singletons. Germline V gives CDR1 DFQATT, CDR2 SNEGSKA (reference sequence). Trimming took off 0 bases at V and 3 bases at J, with 9 bases between the two ends. This CDR3 region has 13 residues.

Sequences were obtained from a population of CD138-negative cells sorted from bone marrow. The chain joins TRBV20-1 to TRBJ2-7, with unresolved D. The receptor comes from a donor at least 40 years old with multiple myeloma. CDR3 nucleotide sequence: TGCAGTGCTAGAGATATTGCTAACTACGAGCAGTACTTC. The encoded protein is CSARDIANYEQYF.